The 30 T cell receptor beta chains below come from one sample, sequenced in a study of control samples from healthy donors and cancer patients. Repertoires were generated with immunoSEQ multiplex PCR, while TCRdb's copy carries only in-frame clones and drops some. The sample has 100,000 or so clones, approximately 93% seen once; the top ten hold approximately 1%. Specimen: blood. These receptors all come from a young woman in good health.

The chain couples TRBV19 to TRBJ2-3; 7 bases align to TRBD2. After removal of 3 bases from V and 0 bases from J, the junction contained 6 bases not matched to a gene. Germline lookup yields CDR1 LNHDA and CDR2 SQIVND (reference sequence). This CDR3 region has 16 residues. The CDR3 DNA sequence: TGTGCCAGTAGTATGAGAAGCGGGGCAAGCACAGATACGCAGTATTTT. Amino acid sequence: CASSMRSGASTDTQYF.

The rearrangement uses TRBV24-1 and TRBJ1-5; D is unclear. V was trimmed by 3 bases and J by 3 bases, leaving 11 bases between them. Germline V gives CDR1 KGHDR, CDR2 SFDVKD. The CDR3 contains 15 residues. This CDR3 is CATSDAKSPNQPQHF. Here the CDR3 DNA reads TGTGCCACCAGTGATGCCAAAAGTCCCAATCAGCCCCAGCATTTT.

The gene calls are TRBV6-5 and TRBJ1-5; D gene unclear. Germline V gene data show CDR1 as MNHEY and CDR2 as SVGAGI. The CDR3 is 14 amino acids. V dropped 4 bases and J dropped 1 base, with 8 bases sitting between them. The CDR3 region has the DNA TGTGCCAGCAGTTTGGACGGGAGCAATCAGCCCCAGCATTTT. Translation gives CASSLDGSNQPQHF.

The V gene is TRBV19, the J gene TRBJ2-5; a possible D gene is TRBD2 (5 bases). Germline V gene lookup returns CDR1 LNHDA and CDR2 SQIVND (reference sequence). This CDR3 is built from 14 residues. V lost 7 bases, J lost 3 bases, and 15 bases lay in between. CDR3 protein: CASTTRSGEETQYF. In nucleotides, the CDR3 is TGTGCCAGTACCACCCGGTCCGGGGAAGAGACCCAGTACTTC. Full variable domain (outside the CDR3, taken from reference TRBV19 and TRBJ2-5): DGGITQSPKYLFRKEGQNVTLSCEQNLNHDAMYWYRQDPGQGLRLIYYSQIVNDFQKGDIAEGYSVSREKKESFPLTVTSAQKNPTAFYLCASTTRSGEETQYFGPGTRLLVL.

The genes are TRBV7-9 and TRBJ1-2; no definite D call. V shed 1 base and J shed 8 bases, with 11 bases lying between them. The CDR3 contains 13 residues. The germline V gene has CDR1 SEHNR and CDR2 FQNEAQ (reference sequence). This chain's CDR3 is CASSLGPLEGYTF. CDR3 bases: TGTGCCAGCAGCTTAGGGCCCCTGGAGGGCTACACCTTC.

This rearrangement joins TRBV7-6 to TRBJ2-1, with 8 bases identical to TRBD2. The CDR3 runs 16 residues. The ends lost 5 bases at V and 3 bases at J; junction bases unmatched: 9. Germline V lookup: CDR1 SGHVS, CDR2 FNYEAQ. This chain's CDR3 is CASSGTSGGGYNEQFF. For the CDR3, the DNA is TGTGCCAGCAGCGGTACTAGCGGAGGGGGCTACAATGAGCAGTTCTTC.

This chain joins TRBV6-5 and TRBJ1-5; TRBD1 matches at 11 bases. The V gene end was trimmed by 5 bases and the J gene end by 4 bases; junction bases not matched to a gene: 4. The CDR3 has 15 amino acids. CDR1 is MNHEY, CDR2 SVGAGI, per germline. This CDR3 is CASSTRDRGNQPQHF. The CDR3 DNA follows: TGTGCCAGCAGTACACGGGACAGGGGGAATCAGCCCCAGCATTTT.

The chain joins TRBV6-6 to TRBJ1-1, with D tentatively TRBD1 (5 bases). Germline lookup yields CDR1 MNHNY and CDR2 SVGAGI (reference sequence). This CDR3 is 15 amino acids long. The V end lost 8 bases, the J end lost 0 bases, and 16 bases lay between the germline ends. The CDR3 is CASATGTYMNTEAFF. For the CDR3, the DNA is TGTGCCAGCGCGACCGGGACGTACATGAACACTGAAGCTTTCTTT.

This sequence joins TRBV19 and TRBJ2-3; D is undetermined. The CDR3 extends over 13 amino acids. V gave up 5 bases and J gave up 6 bases, with 12 bases separating them. The germline CDR1 and CDR2 sequences are LNHDA and SQIVND (reference sequence). The CDR3: CASSQTTGDTQYF. For the CDR3, the DNA is TGTGCCAGTAGTCAAACCACTGGGGATACGCAGTATTTT.

The chain links TRBV5-1 to TRBJ1-2; D perhaps matches TRBD1 (5 bases). Germline CDR1 is SGHRS and CDR2 is YFSETQ. The CDR3 contains 14 residues. Trimming cost V 1 base and J 2 bases, with 9 bases left between them. CDR3 coding DNA: TGCGCCAGCAGCTTGATAGGGGAGAACTATGGCTACACCTTC. It yields the protein CASSLIGENYGYTF.

V usage is TRBV11-2 and J usage is TRBJ2-3, with TRBD2 matching 8 bases. Germline V gives CDR1 SGHAT, CDR2 FQNNGV. With V trimmed by 5 bases and J by 3 bases, 7 bases remained unmatched. The CDR3 covers 15 residues. Here the CDR3 reads CASSLSGDGTDTQYF. The CDR3 coding sequence is TGTGCCAGCAGCCTTAGCGGGGACGGGACAGATACGCAGTATTTT.

This clone was seen a few times. The rearrangement links TRBV3-1 (or the pseudogene TRBV3-2) to TRBJ1-1; D is perhaps TRBD1 (5 bases). CDR1 and CDR2 (germline): LGHDT, YNNKEL (reference sequence). The CDR3 has 15 residues. V dropped 3 bases and J dropped 1 base, with 12 bases sitting between them. The CDR3 here is CASSQAGTENTEAFF. CDR3 in DNA: TGTGCCAGCAGCCAGGCCGGGACGGAGAACACTGAAGCTTTCTTT.

The chain uses TRBV5-1 and TRBJ1-1; weak D call: TRBD1 (5 bases). CDR1 and CDR2 from the germline V gene are SGHRS and YFSETQ. CDR3 length: 15 amino acids. The germline V and J ends were trimmed by 6 bases and 0 bases, with 15 bases remaining between them. CDR3 DNA: TGCGCCAGCACTGAGAGGGGCTACATGAACACTGAAGCTTTCTTT. Protein: CASTERGYMNTEAFF.

The chain joins TRBV19 to TRBJ1-1, with unresolved D. Germline CDR1 and CDR2: LNHDA and SQIVND (reference sequence). The CDR3 is 16 amino acids. The germline V and J ends were trimmed by 1 base and 0 bases, with 12 bases remaining between them. CDR3 protein: CASSIGAGRMNTEAFF. In nucleotides, the CDR3 is TGTGCCAGTAGTATAGGGGCAGGAAGGATGAACACTGAAGCTTTCTTT. Drawing the rest from reference TRBV19 and TRBJ1-1, the complete variable domain is DGGITQSPKYLFRKEGQNVTLSCEQNLNHDAMYWYRQDPGQGLRLIYYSQIVNDFQKGDIAEGYSVSREKKESFPLTVTSAQKNPTAFYLCASSIGAGRMNTEAFFGQGTRLTVV.

This clone has just a few counts. The chain joins TRBV5-1 to TRBJ1-1, with D perhaps TRBD1 (5 bases). The CDR3 loop spans 14 amino acids. Trimming cost V 0 bases and J 7 bases, with 13 bases left between them. Germline V lookup: CDR1 SGHRS, CDR2 YFSETQ. CDR3: CASSLDVGRDEAFF. CDR3 DNA sequence: TGCGCCAGCAGCTTGGACGTCGGCAGGGATGAAGCTTTCTTT.

The rearrangement uses TRBV2 and TRBJ1-4; the D gene is possibly TRBD1 (5 bases). The CDR3 loop spans 14 amino acids. Germline values: CDR1 SNHLY, CDR2 FYNNEI. Trimming cost V 5 bases and J 7 bases, with 14 bases left between them. This chain's CDR3 is CASSWGGMGEKLFF. The CDR3, as DNA: TGTGCCAGCAGTTGGGGGGGAATGGGTGAAAAACTGTTTTTT.

The chain employs TRBV20-1 and TRBJ1-5; D uncertain. The CDR3 has 15 amino acids. Germline V lookup: CDR1 DFQATT, CDR2 SNEGSKA (reference sequence). The V end was cut by 3 bases, the J end by 0 bases, with 12 bases between. The CDR3 sequence is CSASPAIYSNQPQHF. The CDR3 nucleotides read TGCAGTGCTAGTCCAGCTATTTATAGCAATCAGCCCCAGCATTTT.

This sequence joins TRBV10-2 and TRBJ1-2; 10 nucleotides align to TRBD1. Unmatched junction bases numbered 5, after V lost 6 bases and J lost 4 bases. The length of the CDR3 is 14 residues. Germline-derived CDR1 and CDR2 are WSHSY and SAAADI. CDR3 sequence reads: CASRGTGEVYGYTF. In DNA, the CDR3 is TGCGCCAGCAGGGGGACAGGGGAGGTCTATGGCTACACCTTC.

The chain carries TRBV12-3 or TRBV12-4 and TRBJ1-2; 9 positions agree with TRBD1. V trimming: 6 bases; J trimming: 6 bases; junction bases outside the gene matches: 2. The CDR3 covers 12 residues. CDR3 bases: TGTGCCAGCAGCACAGGGGGCCATGGCTACACCTTC. Protein product: CASSTGGHGYTF.

The rearrangement joins TRBV19 to TRBJ2-2, with 14 bases matching TRBD2. Germline loops: CDR1 LNHDA, CDR2 SQIVND (reference sequence). The CDR3 is made up of 18 amino acids. V lost 5 bases, J lost 5 bases, and 10 bases stayed unmatched. The DNA of the CDR3 is TGTGCCAGTAGTGCTACCGGGACTAGCGGGGGAAAGACCGGGGAGCTGTTTTTT. Encoded protein: CASSATGTSGGKTGELFF.

The gene calls are TRBV18 and TRBJ1-1; TRBD1 might be the D (6 bases). The CDR3 loop spans 15 amino acids. With 2 bases removed from V and 6 bases from J, the gap between germline ends came to 16 bases. Germline V CDR1 and CDR2: KGHSH, LQKENI. CDR3 in DNA: TGTGCCAGCTCACCAATAGGGGGAACTTCATCTGAAGCTTTCTTT. It yields the protein CASSPIGGTSSEAFF.

The chain employs TRBV7-2 and TRBJ1-1, with D tentatively TRBD1 (5 bases). CDR1 and CDR2 from the germline V gene are SGHTA and FQGNSA. The V and J ends lost 2 bases and 4 bases respectively, with 14 bases between them. The length of the CDR3 is 15 residues. The CDR3 DNA sequence: TGTGCCAGCAGCTTAAGCCCAGGGTGGAGCACTGAAGCTTTCTTT. Its translation is CASSLSPGWSTEAFF.

The chain recombines TRBV12-3 or TRBV12-4 with TRBJ1-1, with D perhaps TRBD1 (5 bases). The length of the CDR3 is 12 residues. V lost 6 bases and J 11 bases, leaving 16 bases between the germline ends. Here the CDR3 reads CASSRGPRGAFF. In DNA form, the CDR3 reads TGTGCCAGCAGCCGGGGACCTCGGGGGGCTTTCTTT.

A few counts support this clone. The genes are TRBV27 and TRBJ2-3, with D maybe TRBD1 (5 bases). CDR3 length: 14 residues. V gave up 2 bases and J gave up 2 bases, with 8 bases separating them. The V gene's germline CDR1 is MNHEY and CDR2 SMNVEV (reference sequence). Here the CDR3 reads CASSLQTVTDTQYF. The CDR3, as DNA: TGTGCCAGCAGTTTACAGACAGTCACAGATACGCAGTATTTT.

V gene TRBV11-2 combines with J gene TRBJ2-3; D perhaps matches TRBD2 (6 bases). Germline V CDR1 and CDR2: SGHAT, FQNNGV. CDR3 length equals 15 residues. V lost 1 base to trimming and J lost 5 bases, with 13 bases between them. CDR3 residues: CASSLGVAAGDTQYF. The CDR3 DNA follows: TGTGCCAGCAGCTTAGGGGTAGCGGCCGGAGATACGCAGTATTTT.

Concerning this clone: A junction end diverges from the germline sequence, so it may reflect a read error. The J gene is TRBJ1-6, the V gene TRBV6-1, with D possibly TRBD1 on 5 matching bases. There are 13 residues in the CDR3. Germline V gene lookup returns CDR1 MNHNS and CDR2 SASEGT. CDR3 amino acids: CASSEARDSLLHF. In DNA, the CDR3 is TGTGCCAGCAGTGAAGCGAGGGACTCACTCCTCCACTTT.

The V call is TRBV12-3 or TRBV12-4, the J call TRBJ1-2; D gene unclear. The CDR3 is made up of 13 amino acids. V lost 6 bases and J lost 2, with 10 bases in between. CDR3 loop: CASRATANYGYTF. Written as DNA, the CDR3 is TGTGCCAGCAGAGCGACGGCGAACTATGGCTACACCTTC.

The chain employs TRBV28 and TRBJ1-2; D is perhaps TRBD1 (6 bases). Germline V gene data show CDR1 as MDHEN and CDR2 as SYDVKM. There are 13 residues in the CDR3. The V and J ends lost 10 bases and 8 bases respectively, with 20 bases between them. CDR3 in DNA: TGTGCCATTCTTACCGGGACACGCGAGGGCTACACCTTC. Its translation is CAILTGTREGYTF.

This rearrangement joins TRBV11-3 to TRBJ2-1, with 12 bases that match TRBD1. This CDR3 has 15 amino acids. Germline-derived CDR1 and CDR2 are SGHNT and YENEEA. Losses at the gene ends were 4 bases for V and 9 bases for J; bases not matched to a gene: 7. The CDR3 protein is CASSSGTGGRGEQFF. DNA of the CDR3: TGTGCCAGCAGCTCCGGGACAGGGGGCCGGGGTGAGCAGTTCTTC.

This clone was counted between two and nine times. This chain joins TRBV10-1 and TRBJ2-3; a weak D match, TRBD2 (5 bases). The CDR3 sequence is 13 residues long. The V end lost 6 bases, the J end lost 1 base, and 8 bases lay between the germline ends. From germline, CDR1 is WNHNN and CDR2 SYGVQD (reference sequence). CDR3 residues: CASRPGGTDTQYF. The CDR3 DNA sequence: TGCGCCAGCAGGCCCGGGGGCACAGATACGCAGTATTTT.